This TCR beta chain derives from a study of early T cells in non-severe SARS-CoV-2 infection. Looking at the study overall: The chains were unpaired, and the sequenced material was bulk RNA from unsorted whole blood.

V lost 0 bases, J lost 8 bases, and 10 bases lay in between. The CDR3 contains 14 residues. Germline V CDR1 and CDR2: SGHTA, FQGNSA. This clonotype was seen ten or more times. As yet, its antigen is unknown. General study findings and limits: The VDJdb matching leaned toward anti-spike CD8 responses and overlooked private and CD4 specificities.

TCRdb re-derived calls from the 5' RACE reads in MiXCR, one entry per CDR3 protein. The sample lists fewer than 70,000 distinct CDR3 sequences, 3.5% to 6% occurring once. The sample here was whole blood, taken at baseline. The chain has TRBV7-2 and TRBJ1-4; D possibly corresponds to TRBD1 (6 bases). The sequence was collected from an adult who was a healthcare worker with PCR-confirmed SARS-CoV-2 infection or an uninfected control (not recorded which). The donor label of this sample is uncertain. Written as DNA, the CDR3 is TGTGCCAGCAGCTTAGCAGGGGGGGTCGAAAAACTGTTTTTT. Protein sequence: CASSLAGGVEKLFF.